The subject of this entry is one TCR beta chain. Its antigen remains unknown. Naive CD8 cells lacked CD45RO, underwent positive selection for CCR7 and left out terminally differentiated effector memory CD45RA+ cells. This sample was included in a study of shared clonotypes between healthy human individuals. Study in general: Each donor's CD4 naive and CD4 memory cells filled three plates apiece, CD8 naive two, and CD8 memory one.

Germline CDR1 is SGHKS and CDR2 is YYEKEE (reference sequence). The CDR3 consists of 14 residues. Between the trimmed V and J ends, which lost 7 bases and 2 bases, there was a span of 15 bases. Clones were read by immunoSEQ multiplex PCR, and TCRdb kept only the in-frame ones, dropping some. Among around 2,000,000 clones listed, about 95% were seen once. Overall study results and limits: An anticipated effect of sequencing depth on clonotype sharing among donors was recognized. Although depth was large, rarefaction showed that sequencing of the sorted subsets was incomplete.

This clonotype originated in a man aged 18 to 35 in good health. V and J are TRBV5-5 and TRBJ1-1, with a weak D call TRBD1 (6 bases). The sample consisted of naive CD8+ T cells sorted from blood. CDR3 DNA sequence: TGTGCCAGCGGTTACAGGGATTCTAACACTGAAGCTTTCTTT. Its protein product is CASGYRDSNTEAFF.